One sample yielded the 13 T cell receptor beta chains listed below, sequenced in a study of control samples from healthy donors and cancer patients. Libraries were prepared by immunoSEQ multiplex PCR; TCRdb keeps only in-frame clonotypes and omits some of them. This table has under 150,000 clones, 88% appearing once. Specimen: blood. The receptors were sampled from a woman aged 65 to 85 in good health.

As for this clone: The junction shows a germline mismatch at one end, possibly a read error. The chain is built from TRBV19 and TRBJ1-2, with unresolved D. Per the germline V gene, CDR1 is LNHDA and CDR2 is SQIVND (reference sequence). The CDR3 totals 12 residues. In nucleotides, the CDR3 is TGTGCCAGTAGTCTAGACCCATATGGCTACACCTTC. Translating it yields CASSLDPYGYTF.

This chain's CDR3 is CASSEDRGFGTDTQYF. CDR3 sequence (DNA): TGTGCCAGCAGTGAAGACAGGGGATTCGGCACAGATACGCAGTATTTT. V is TRBV6-1 and J is TRBJ2-3; 7 nucleotides agree with TRBD1. Germline V gene data show CDR1 as MNHNS and CDR2 as SASEGT. Germline trimming cut 1 base from V and 1 base from J; bases unmatched to any gene: 5. The CDR3 has 16 amino acids.

The gene calls are TRBV7-9 and TRBJ1-2, with a weak D call TRBD1 (6 bases). CDR1 is SEHNR, CDR2 FQNEAQ, per germline (reference sequence). V lost 2 bases to trimming and J lost 7 bases, with 17 bases between them. CDR3 length equals 15 residues. The CDR3 region has the DNA TGTGCCAGCAGCTTACCGGGGGCCGGAGTTGGTGGCTACACCTTC. Protein: CASSLPGAGVGGYTF.

The rearrangement joins TRBV7-9 to TRBJ2-3, with 8 bases that match TRBD2. The trim removed 11 bases at V and 5 bases at J, leaving 12 bases unmatched. CDR1 and CDR2 from the germline V gene are SEHNR and FQNEAQ (reference sequence). The CDR3 spans 14 residues. For the CDR3, the DNA is TGTGCCGCCCGACGAGCGGGGGAGGTAGATACGCAGTATTTT. It is translated as CAARRAGEVDTQYF.

This chain links TRBV11-3 with TRBJ2-5, with 8 nucleotides matching TRBD1. There are 16 residues in the CDR3. J lost 2 bases, V lost 5 bases, and 10 bases had no gene match. Germline CDR1 reads SGHNT; CDR2 reads YENEEA. The CDR3 protein is CASSRSGTGEQETQYF. In DNA form, the CDR3 reads TGTGCCAGCAGCCGATCCGGGACAGGAGAACAAGAGACCCAGTACTTC.

This chain connects TRBV6-1 to TRBJ1-5; D may be TRBD1 (5 bases). Germline lookup yields CDR1 MNHNS and CDR2 SASEGT. V lost 3 bases, J lost 6 bases, and 9 bases lay in between. The CDR3 is made up of 13 amino acids. The CDR3 nucleotides are TGTGCCAGCAGTGAGGGGGAGGCTCAGCCCCAGCATTTT. This sequence encodes CASSEGEAQPQHF.

The genes are TRBV7-8 and TRBJ2-4; D possibly matches TRBD1 or TRBD2 (5 bases each). V was clipped by 5 bases and J by 5 bases, with 7 bases between them. Germline V CDR1 and CDR2: SGHVS, FQNEAQ. The CDR3 consists of 12 residues. The CDR3 loop reads CASSPGQNIQYF. The CDR3 coding sequence is TGTGCCAGCAGCCCGGGACAAAACATTCAGTACTTC.

The chain carries TRBV19 and TRBJ1-1; TRBD1 matches at 8 bases. This CDR3 has 17 amino acids. Germline V gene sequence: CDR1 LNHDA, CDR2 SQIVND (reference sequence). The V gene end was trimmed by 3 bases and the J gene end by 0 bases; junction bases not matched to a gene: 9. The CDR3 protein is CASSIGQGIGMNTEAFF. In DNA, the CDR3 is TGTGCCAGTAGTATCGGACAGGGTATAGGTATGAACACTGAAGCTTTCTTT.

The chain couples TRBV19 to TRBJ2-5, with 8 bases identical to TRBD1. The CDR3 loop spans 16 amino acids. CDR1 LNHDA and CDR2 SQIVND come from the germline V gene (reference sequence). V lost 3 bases and J lost 7; bases outside the gene matches: 13. CDR3 DNA sequence: TGTGCCAGTAGTATGGGCTACAGGGGGGTTAGGGTGACCCAGTACTTC. Amino acid sequence: CASSMGYRGVRVTQYF.

The genes are TRBV10-2 and TRBJ1-2; 7 positions agree with TRBD1. J gave up 8 bases and V 5 bases, and 8 bases lay outside the gene matches. CDR3 length: 13 residues. The germline V gene encodes CDR1 WSHSY and CDR2 SAAADI. In DNA, the CDR3 is TGCGCCAGCAGTCTCACAGGGGACCAGGGCTACACCTTC. Translated, it gives CASSLTGDQGYTF.

V usage is TRBV7-3 and J usage is TRBJ2-1; 8 bases agree with TRBD1. The CDR3 length is 15 residues. Per germline, CDR1 SGHTA and CDR2 FQGTGA. Trimming removed 4 bases from V and 4 bases from J; junction bases left unmatched: 6. The DNA of the CDR3 is TGTGCCAGCAGCTCCGGGACAGGCGATTACAATGAGCAGTTCTTC. This translates into CASSSGTGDYNEQFF.

Concerning this clone itself: Mismatch with germline at one junction end may stem from a read error. The rearrangement uses TRBV7-2 and TRBJ2-4, with D possibly matching TRBD2 (6 bases). CDR1 is SGHTA, CDR2 FQGNSA, per germline. CDR3 length: 12 amino acids. DNA for the CDR3: TGTGCCAGCAGCTTAGGCCCCGGGAGCCCCAGATTC. Translated: CASSLGPGSPRF.

V gene TRBV6-5 combines with J gene TRBJ1-1; 7 positions agree with TRBD1. The germline gives CDR1 MNHEY, CDR2 SVGAGI. The CDR3 is 13 residues long. J lost 2 bases, V lost 7 bases, and 4 bases had no gene match. The DNA of the CDR3 is TGTGCCAGCATAGGAGGGGGCAACACTGAAGCTTTCTTT. This gives the protein CASIGGGNTEAFF.